A selection of T cell receptor beta chains follows, all from one sample in a study of blood T cell repertoires in COVID-19. Only in-frame clones appear in the TCRdb table, and some are missing; sequencing was by immunoSEQ multiplex PCR. The sample yields over 110,000 clones, approximately 88% seen once. Sequencing was done on a sample of PBMCs or T cells enriched from blood (not recorded which). These receptor sequences come from a middle-aged man with acute COVID-19. The CDR3 runs from the conserved cysteine through the conserved F or W. A D gene is named only where the DNA matches it firmly. Rows may omit the clone size; those that give it use once, few, many or a size class.

size	D	V	J	CDR3	DNA
once	TRBD2	TRBV6-5	TRBJ2-4	CASRGLAGGQNIQYF	TGTGCCAGCAGGGGACTAGCGGGGGGCCAAAACATTCAGTACTTC
NA	NA	TRBV7-2	TRBJ2-7	CASSLERDRPYEQYF	TGTGCCAGCAGCTTAGAAAGAGACAGACCCTACGAGCAGTACTTC
NA	TRBD1	TRBV11-3	TRBJ1-1	CASSRDSLNTEAFF	TGTGCCAGCAGCCGGGACAGTCTGAACACTGAAGCTTTCTTT
few	NA	TRBV28	TRBJ1-5	CASSRGSLSQPQHF	TGTGCCAGCAGTCGAGGGAGTCTGAGTCAGCCCCAGCATTTT
once	NA	TRBV30	TRBJ2-2	CACAGRIVTGELFF	TGTGCCTGCGCGGGACGAATCGTAACCGGGGAGCTGTTTTTT
NA	NA	TRBV28	TRBJ2-7	CASRPILAVNTYEQYF	TGTGCCAGCAGACCGATCCTAGCCGTAAACACCTACGAGCAGTACTTC
NA	TRBD2	TRBV15	TRBJ2-1	CATSRGAGGYNEQFF	TGTGCCACCAGCAGAGGAGCGGGAGGCTACAATGAGCAGTTCTTC
many	NA	TRBV3-1/TRBV3-2	TRBJ2-7	CASIAQYGGEQYF	TGTGCCAGCATCGCTCAGTATGGAGGAGAGCAGTACTTC
NA	TRBD1	TRBV19	TRBJ1-5	CASSWTGAMSNQPQHF	TGTGCCAGTAGTTGGACAGGGGCCATGAGCAATCAGCCCCAGCATTTT
NA	NA	TRBV24-1	TRBJ1-5	CATSDPLSAQHF	TGTGCCACCAGTGATCCCCTTTCAGCCCAGCATTTT
NA	NA	TRBV7-2	TRBJ1-1	CASSSQRGGTEAFF	TGTGCCAGCAGCTCCCAACGAGGGGGCACTGAAGCTTTCTTT
NA	NA	TRBV10-2	TRBJ1-2	CASSEWSRGHVSF	TGCGCCAGCAGTGAGTGGAGTAGAGGACACGTATCCTTC
NA	NA	TRBV10-2	TRBJ1-3	CASSGDISGNTIYF	TGCGCCAGCAGTGGGGACATCTCTGGAAACACCATATATTTT
few	NA	TRBV19	TRBJ1-3	CASSPHTQGTVNTIYF	TGTGCCAGTAGTCCCCACACCCAGGGGACGGTAAACACCATATATTTT
NA	TRBD1	TRBV7-2	TRBJ1-2	CASSLEQGFDGYTF	TGTGCCAGCAGCTTAGAACAGGGGTTTGATGGCTACACCTTC
NA	TRBD2	TRBV11-3	TRBJ2-1	CASSLGWTSGYNEQFF	TGTGCCAGCAGCTTAGGTTGGACTAGCGGTTACAATGAGCAGTTCTTC
NA	NA	TRBV28	TRBJ2-5	CASSPNGGETQYF	TGTGCCAGCAGCCCGAATGGAGGGGAGACCCAGTACTTC
NA	NA	TRBV4-3	TRBJ2-6	CASSPRRGAYGANVLTF	TGCGCCAGCAGCCCACGTCGGGGGGCGTATGGGGCCAACGTCCTGACTTTC